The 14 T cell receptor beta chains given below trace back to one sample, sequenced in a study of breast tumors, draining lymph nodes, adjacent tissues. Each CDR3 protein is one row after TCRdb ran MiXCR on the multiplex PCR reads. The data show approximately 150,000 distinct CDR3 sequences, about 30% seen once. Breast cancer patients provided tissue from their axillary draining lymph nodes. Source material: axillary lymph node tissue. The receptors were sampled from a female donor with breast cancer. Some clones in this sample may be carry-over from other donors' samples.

The CDR3 reads CASRSPTGYGNTIYF. CDR3 coding DNA: TGTGCCAGCAGATCTCCCACCGGGTATGGAAACACCATATATTTT. The genes are TRBV7-9 and TRBJ1-3; no clear D. CDR1 and CDR2 (germline): SEHNR, FQNEAQ (reference sequence). The CDR3 sequence is 15 residues long. With 6 bases removed from V and 3 bases from J, the gap between germline ends came to 15 bases.

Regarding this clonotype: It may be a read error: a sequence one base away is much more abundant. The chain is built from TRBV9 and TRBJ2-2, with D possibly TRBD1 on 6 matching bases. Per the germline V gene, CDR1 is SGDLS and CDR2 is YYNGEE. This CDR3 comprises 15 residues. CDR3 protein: CASSVVGRDTREPFF. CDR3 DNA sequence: TGTGCCAGCAGCGTAGTGGGACGGGACACCAGGGAGCCGTTTTTT.

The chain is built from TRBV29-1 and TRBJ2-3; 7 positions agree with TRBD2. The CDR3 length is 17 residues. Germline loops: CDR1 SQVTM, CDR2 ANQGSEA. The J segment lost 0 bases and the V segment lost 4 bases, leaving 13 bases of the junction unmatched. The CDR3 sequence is CSVVLYLTSSSTDTQYF. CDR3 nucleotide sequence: TGCAGCGTTGTCCTTTACCTGACTAGCTCGAGCACAGATACGCAGTATTTT.

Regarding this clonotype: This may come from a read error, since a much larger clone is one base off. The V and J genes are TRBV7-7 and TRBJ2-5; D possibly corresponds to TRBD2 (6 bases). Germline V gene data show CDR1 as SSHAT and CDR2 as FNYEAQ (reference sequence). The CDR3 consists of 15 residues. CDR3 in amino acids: CASGTAVGPLETQHF. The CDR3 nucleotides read TGTGCTAGCGGCACCGCGGTTGGGCCCTTGGAGACCCAGCACTTC.

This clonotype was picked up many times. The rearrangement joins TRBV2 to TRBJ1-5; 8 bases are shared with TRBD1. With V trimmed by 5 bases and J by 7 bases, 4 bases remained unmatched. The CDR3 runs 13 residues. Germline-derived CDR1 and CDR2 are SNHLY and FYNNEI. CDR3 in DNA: TGTGCCAGCAGTTGGGACAGGTTCCAGCCCCAGCATTTT. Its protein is CASSWDRFQPQHF.

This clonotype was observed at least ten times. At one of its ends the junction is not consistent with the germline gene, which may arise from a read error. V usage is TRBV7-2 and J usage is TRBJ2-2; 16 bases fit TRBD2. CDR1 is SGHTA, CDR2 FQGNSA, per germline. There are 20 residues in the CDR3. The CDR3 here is CASSLVGGLAGGENAGELFF. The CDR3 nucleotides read TGTGCCAGCAGCTTAGTAGGGGGACTAGCGGGGGGGGAGAACGCCGGGGAGCTGTTTTTT.

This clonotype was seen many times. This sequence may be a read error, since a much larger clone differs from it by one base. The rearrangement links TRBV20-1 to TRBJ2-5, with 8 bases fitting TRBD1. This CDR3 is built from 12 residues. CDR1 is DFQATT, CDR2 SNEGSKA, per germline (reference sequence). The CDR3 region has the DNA TGCACCCCAGGGGGCATTGCAGAGACCCCGTACTTC. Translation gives CTPGGIAETPYF.

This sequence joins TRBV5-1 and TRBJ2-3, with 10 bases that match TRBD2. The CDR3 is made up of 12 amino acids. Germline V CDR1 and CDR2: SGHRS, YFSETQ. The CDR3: CAAGGPMDTQYF. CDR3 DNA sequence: TGCGCAGCGGGGGGGCCGATGGATACGCAGTATTTT. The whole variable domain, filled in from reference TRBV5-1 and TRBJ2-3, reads KAGVTQTPRYLIKTRGQQVTLSCSPISGHRSVSWYQQTPGQGLQFLFEYFSETQRNKGNFPGRFSGRQFSNSRSEMNVSTLELGDSALYLCAAGGPMDTQYFGPGTRLTVL.

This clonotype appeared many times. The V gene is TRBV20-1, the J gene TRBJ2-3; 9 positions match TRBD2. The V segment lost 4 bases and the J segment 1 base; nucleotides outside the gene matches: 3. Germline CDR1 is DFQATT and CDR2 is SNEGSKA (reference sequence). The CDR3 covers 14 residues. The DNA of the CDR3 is TGCAGTGCTACCTGGACTAGCGGCACAGATACGCAGTATTTT. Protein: CSATWTSGTDTQYF.

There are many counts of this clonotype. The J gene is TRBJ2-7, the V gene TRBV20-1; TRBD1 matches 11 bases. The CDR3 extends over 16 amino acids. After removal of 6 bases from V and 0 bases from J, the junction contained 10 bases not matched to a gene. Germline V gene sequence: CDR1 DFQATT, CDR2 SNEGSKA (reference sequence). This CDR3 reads CSAGRDRGIVSYEQYF. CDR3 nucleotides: TGCAGTGCCGGCCGGGACAGGGGGATCGTCTCCTACGAGCAGTACTTC.

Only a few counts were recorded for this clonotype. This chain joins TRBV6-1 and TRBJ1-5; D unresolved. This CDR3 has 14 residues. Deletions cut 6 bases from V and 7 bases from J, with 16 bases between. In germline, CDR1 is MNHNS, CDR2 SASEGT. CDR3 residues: CASRPPEGGQPQHF. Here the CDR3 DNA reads TGTGCCAGCAGACCCCCCGAGGGCGGGCAGCCCCAGCATTTT.

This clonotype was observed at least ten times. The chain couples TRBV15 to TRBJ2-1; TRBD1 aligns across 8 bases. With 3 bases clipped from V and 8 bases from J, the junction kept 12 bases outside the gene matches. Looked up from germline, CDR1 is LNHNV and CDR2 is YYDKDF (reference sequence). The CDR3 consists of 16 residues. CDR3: CATSRLKATGDDEQFF. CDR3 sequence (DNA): TGTGCCACCAGCAGGCTAAAGGCGACAGGGGACGATGAGCAGTTCTTC.

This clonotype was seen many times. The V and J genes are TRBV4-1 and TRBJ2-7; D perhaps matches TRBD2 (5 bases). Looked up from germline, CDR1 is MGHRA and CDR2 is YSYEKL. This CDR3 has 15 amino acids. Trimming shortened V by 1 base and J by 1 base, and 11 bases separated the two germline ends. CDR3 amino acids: CASSQVQWESYEQYF. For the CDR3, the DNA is TGCGCCAGCAGCCAAGTACAGTGGGAGTCCTACGAGCAGTACTTC.

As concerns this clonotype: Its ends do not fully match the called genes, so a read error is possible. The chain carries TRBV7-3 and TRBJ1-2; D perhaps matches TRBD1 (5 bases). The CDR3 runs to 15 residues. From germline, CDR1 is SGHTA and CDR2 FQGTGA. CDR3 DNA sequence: TGTGCCAGCAGCTTAGGCTCCGGGGCCAGCTATGGCTACCCCTTC. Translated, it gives CASSLGSGASYGYPF.